This T cell receptor beta chain was documented in a study of blood T cell repertoires in COVID-19. Study information: PBMCs, B-cell-depleted T cells, or T cells were the source of the cDNA or gDNA that made up the material.

The protocol was immunoSEQ multiplex PCR, while the TCRdb copy is restricted to in-frame clones and leaves out a portion. The sample has about 120,000 clones; approximately 74% are singletons. This sequence originates from a woman in her 70s with acute or convalescent COVID-19. Sequencing was performed on peripheral blood.

The CDR3 DNA sequence: TGCGCCAGTAGTAGCTCCTATAATTCACCCCTCCACTTT. Translating gives CASSSSYNSPLHF. The chain links TRBV5-1 to TRBJ1-6; no definite D call. The germline V gene encodes CDR1 SGHRS and CDR2 YFSETQ. Trimming shortened V by 8 bases and J by 0 bases, and 6 bases separated the two germline ends. This CDR3 comprises 13 residues.